Sequencing of this T cell receptor beta chain was carried out in a study of graft-versus-host responses after intestinal transplantation. Sequenced by immunoSEQ multiplex PCR; TCRdb stores in-frame clones only, minus some. The sample holds 15,000 to 20,000 clones; more than 75% are singletons and the top ten take 5.5% to 8.5%. Concerning this clone: The antigen is unknown.

Study-level points and caveats: Some GvH clones appeared in ileal mucosa or blood before recipient bone marrow.

The CDR3 covers 16 residues. CDR1 and CDR2 (germline): SGHRS, YFSETQ. Trimming shortened V by 4 bases and J by 3 bases, and 17 bases separated the two germline ends. The chain joins TRBV5-1 to TRBJ2-1, with a tentative D call TRBD2 (6 bases). The sequence was collected from a human patient who received an intestinal transplant, so some T cells may come from the graft donor. Sequenced here: bone marrow, sampled approximately 130 days after intestinal transplantation. The CDR3 DNA follows: TGCGCCAGCAGCCAAACCTCTACAGCGGGCTACAATGAGCAGTTCTTC. This codes for CASSQTSTAGYNEQFF.